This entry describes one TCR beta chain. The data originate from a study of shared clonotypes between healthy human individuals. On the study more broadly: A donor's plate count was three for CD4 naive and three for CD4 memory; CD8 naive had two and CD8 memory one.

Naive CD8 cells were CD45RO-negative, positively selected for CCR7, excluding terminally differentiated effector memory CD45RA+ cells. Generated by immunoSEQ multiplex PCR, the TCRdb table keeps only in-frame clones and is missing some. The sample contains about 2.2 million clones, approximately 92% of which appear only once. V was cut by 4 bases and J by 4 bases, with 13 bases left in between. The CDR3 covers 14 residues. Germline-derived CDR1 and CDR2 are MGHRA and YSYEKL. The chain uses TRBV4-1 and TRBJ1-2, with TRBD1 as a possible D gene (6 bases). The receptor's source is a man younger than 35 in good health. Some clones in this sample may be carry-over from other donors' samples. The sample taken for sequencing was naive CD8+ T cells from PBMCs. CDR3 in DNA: TGCGCCAGCAGCCCCCAAGGGGGGCCCTATGGCTACACCTTC. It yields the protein CASSPQGGPYGYTF.